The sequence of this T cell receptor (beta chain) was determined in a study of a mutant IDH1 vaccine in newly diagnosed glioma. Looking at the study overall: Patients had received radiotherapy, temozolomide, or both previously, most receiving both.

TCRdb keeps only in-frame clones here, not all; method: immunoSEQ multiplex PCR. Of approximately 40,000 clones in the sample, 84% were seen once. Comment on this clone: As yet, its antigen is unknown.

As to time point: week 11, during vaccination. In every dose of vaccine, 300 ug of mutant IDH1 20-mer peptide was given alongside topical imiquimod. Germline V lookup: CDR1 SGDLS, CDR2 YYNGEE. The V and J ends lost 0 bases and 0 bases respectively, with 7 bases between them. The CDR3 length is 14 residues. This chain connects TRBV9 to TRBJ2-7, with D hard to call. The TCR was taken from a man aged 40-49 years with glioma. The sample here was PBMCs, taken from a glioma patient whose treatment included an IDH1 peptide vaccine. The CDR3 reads CASSVDVNSYEQYF. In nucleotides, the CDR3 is TGTGCCAGCAGCGTAGACGTCAACTCCTACGAGCAGTACTTC.